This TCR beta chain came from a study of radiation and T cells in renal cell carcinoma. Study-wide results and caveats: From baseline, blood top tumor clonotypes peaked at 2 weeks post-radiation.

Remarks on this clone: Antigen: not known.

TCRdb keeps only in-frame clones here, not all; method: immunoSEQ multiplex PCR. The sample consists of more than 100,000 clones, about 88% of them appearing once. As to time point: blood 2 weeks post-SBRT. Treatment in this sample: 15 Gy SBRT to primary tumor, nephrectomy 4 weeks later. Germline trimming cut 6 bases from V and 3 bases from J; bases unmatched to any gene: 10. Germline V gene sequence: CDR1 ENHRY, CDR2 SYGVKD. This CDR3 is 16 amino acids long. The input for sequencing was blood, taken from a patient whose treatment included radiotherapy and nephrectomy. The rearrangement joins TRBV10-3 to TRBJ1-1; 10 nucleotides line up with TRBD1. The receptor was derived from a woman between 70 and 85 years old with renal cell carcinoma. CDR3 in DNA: TGTGCCATCAGCGAAGACAGGGGGCACGGGGACACTGAAGCTTTCTTT. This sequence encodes CAISEDRGHGDTEAFF.